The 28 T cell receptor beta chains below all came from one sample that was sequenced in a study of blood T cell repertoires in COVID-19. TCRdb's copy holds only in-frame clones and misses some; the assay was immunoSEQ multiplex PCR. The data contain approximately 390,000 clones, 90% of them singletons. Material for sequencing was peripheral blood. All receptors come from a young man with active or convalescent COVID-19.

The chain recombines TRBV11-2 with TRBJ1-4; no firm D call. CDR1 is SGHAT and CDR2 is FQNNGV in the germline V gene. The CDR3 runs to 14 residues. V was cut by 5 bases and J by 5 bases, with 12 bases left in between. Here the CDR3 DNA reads TGTGCCAGCAGCCTATCCAGACAAAATGAAAAACTGTTTTTT. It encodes CASSLSRQNEKLFF. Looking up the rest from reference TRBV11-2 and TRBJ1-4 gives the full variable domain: EAGVAQSPRYKIIEKRQSVAFWCNPISGHATLYWYQQILGQGPKLLIQFQNNGVVDDSQLPKDRFSAERLKGVDSTLKIQPAKLEDSAVYLCASSLSRQNEKLFFGSGTQLSVL.

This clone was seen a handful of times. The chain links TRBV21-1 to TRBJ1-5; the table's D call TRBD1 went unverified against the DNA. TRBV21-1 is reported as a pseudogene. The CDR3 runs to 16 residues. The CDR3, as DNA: TGTGCCAGCAGCACCCGGGACAGGGCCCGTGATCAGCCCCAGCATTTT. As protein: CASSTRDRARDQPQHF.

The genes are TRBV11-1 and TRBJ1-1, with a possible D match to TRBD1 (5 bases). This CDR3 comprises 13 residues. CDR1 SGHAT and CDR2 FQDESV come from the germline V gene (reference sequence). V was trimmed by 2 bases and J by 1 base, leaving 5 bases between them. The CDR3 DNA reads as TGTGCCAGCAGCTTAACAGGGAACACTGAAGCTTTCTTT. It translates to CASSLTGNTEAFF.

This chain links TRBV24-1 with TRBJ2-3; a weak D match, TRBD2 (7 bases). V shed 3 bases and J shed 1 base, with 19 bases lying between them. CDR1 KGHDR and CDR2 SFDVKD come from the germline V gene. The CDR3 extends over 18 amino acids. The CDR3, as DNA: TGTGCCACCAGTGATGCGGGGGCAGGGGTAAGCCGCACAGATACGCAGTATTTT. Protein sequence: CATSDAGAGVSRTDTQYF.

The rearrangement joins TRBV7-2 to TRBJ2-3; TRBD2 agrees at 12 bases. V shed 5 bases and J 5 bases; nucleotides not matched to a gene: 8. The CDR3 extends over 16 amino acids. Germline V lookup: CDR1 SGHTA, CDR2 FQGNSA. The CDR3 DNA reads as TGTGCCAGCAGCGGCACTAGCGGGGGGTTCAGAGATACGCAGTATTTT. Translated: CASSGTSGGFRDTQYF.

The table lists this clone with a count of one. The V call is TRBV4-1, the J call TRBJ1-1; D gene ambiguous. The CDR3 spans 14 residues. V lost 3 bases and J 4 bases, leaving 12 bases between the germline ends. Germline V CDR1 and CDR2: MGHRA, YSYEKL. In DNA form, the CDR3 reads TGCGCCAGCAGCCACGTGGTATCGAGCACTGAAGCTTTCTTT. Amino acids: CASSHVVSSTEAFF.

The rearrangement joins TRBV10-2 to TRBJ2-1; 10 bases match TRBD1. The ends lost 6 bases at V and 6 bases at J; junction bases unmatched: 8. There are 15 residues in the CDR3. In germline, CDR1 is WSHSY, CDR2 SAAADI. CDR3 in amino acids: CASRVPGQGRNEQFF. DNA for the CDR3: TGCGCCAGCAGAGTTCCGGGACAGGGGCGCAATGAGCAGTTCTTC.

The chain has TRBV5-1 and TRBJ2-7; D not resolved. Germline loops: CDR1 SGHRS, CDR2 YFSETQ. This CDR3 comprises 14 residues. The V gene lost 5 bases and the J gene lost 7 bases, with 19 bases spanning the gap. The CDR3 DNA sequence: TGCGCCAGCAGTGACGCCCGACGGGTTGGGGAGCAGTACTTC. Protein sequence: CASSDARRVGEQYF.

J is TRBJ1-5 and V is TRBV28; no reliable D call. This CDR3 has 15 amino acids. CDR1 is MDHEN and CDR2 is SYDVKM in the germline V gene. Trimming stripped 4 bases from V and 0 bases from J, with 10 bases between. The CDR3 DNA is TGTGCCAGCAGTTCAGTCGGGTTTAGCAATCAGCCCCAGCATTTT. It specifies CASSSVGFSNQPQHF. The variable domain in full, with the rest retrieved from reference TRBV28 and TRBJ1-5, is DVKVTQSSRYLVKRTGEKVFLECVQDMDHENMFWYRQDPGLGLRLIYFSYDVKMKEKGDIPEGYSVSREKKERFSLILESASTNQTSMYLCASSSVGFSNQPQHFGDGTRLSIL.

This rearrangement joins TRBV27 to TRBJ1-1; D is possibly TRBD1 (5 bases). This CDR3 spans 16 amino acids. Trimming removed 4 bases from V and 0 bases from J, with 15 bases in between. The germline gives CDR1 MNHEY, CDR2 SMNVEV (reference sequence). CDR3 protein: CASSYTTGTLNTEAFF. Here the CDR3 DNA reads TGTGCCAGCAGTTACACCACCGGGACTCTGAACACTGAAGCTTTCTTT.

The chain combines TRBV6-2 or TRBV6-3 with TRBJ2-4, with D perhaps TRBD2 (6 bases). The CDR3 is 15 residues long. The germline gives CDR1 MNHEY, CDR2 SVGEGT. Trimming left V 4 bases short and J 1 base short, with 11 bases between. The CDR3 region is CASSSEGTAKNIQYF. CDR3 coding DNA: TGTGCCAGCAGTTCGGAGGGAACGGCCAAAAACATTCAGTACTTC.

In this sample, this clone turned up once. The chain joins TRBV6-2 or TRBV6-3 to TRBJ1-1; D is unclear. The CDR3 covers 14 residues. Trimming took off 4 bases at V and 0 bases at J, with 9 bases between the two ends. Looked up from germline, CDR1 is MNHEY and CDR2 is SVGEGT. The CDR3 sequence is CASSSQVLNTEAFF. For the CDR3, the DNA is TGTGCCAGCAGTTCCCAGGTTCTGAACACTGAAGCTTTCTTT.

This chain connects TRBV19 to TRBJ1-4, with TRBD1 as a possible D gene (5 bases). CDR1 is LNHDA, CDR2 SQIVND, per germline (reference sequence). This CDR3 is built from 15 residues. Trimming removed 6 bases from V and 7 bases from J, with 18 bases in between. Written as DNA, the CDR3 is TGTGCCAGTAGGTCAGGCAAAGTCGGGGGTGAAAAACTGTTTTTT. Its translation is CASRSGKVGGEKLFF.

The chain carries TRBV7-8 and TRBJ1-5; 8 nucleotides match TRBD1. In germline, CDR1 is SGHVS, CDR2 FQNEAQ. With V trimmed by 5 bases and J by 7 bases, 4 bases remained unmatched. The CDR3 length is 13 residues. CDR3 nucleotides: TGTGCCAGCAGCGGACAGGGAAACCAGCCCCAGCATTTT. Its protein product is CASSGQGNQPQHF. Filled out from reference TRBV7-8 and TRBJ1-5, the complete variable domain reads GAGVSQSPRYKVAKRGQDVALRCDPISGHVSLFWYQQALGQGPEFLTYFQNEAQLDKSGLPSDRFFAERPEGSVSTLKIQRTQQEDSAVYLCASSGQGNQPQHFGDGTRLSIL.

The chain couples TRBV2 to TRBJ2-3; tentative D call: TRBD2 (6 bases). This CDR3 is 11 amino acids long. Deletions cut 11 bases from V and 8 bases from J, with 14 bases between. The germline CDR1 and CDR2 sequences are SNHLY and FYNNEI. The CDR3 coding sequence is TGTGCCTCAGCCGAGGAGGGTACGCAGTATTTT. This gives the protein CASAEEGTQYF.

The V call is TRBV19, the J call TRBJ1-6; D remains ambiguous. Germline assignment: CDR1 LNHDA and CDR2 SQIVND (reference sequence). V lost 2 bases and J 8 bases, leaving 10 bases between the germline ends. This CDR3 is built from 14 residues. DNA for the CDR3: TGTGCCAGTAGTATAACGGGAGTGGATTCACCCCTCCACTTT. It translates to CASSITGVDSPLHF. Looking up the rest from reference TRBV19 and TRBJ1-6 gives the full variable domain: DGGITQSPKYLFRKEGQNVTLSCEQNLNHDAMYWYRQDPGQGLRLIYYSQIVNDFQKGDIAEGYSVSREKKESFPLTVTSAQKNPTAFYLCASSITGVDSPLHFGNGTRLTVT.

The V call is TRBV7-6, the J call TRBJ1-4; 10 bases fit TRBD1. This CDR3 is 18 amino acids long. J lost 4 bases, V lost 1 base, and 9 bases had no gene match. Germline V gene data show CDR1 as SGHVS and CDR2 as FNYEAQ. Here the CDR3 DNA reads TGTGCCAGCAGCTTAGTAGCGGGGACAGGGGCAAATAATGAAAAACTGTTTTTT. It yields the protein CASSLVAGTGANNEKLFF.

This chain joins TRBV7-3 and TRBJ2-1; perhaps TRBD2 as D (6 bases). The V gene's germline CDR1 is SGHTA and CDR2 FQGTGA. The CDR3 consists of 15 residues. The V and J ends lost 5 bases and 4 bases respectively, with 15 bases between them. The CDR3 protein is CASSLPGLLYNEQFF. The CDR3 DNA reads TGTGCCAGCAGCCTCCCGGGACTCCTTTACAATGAGCAGTTCTTC.

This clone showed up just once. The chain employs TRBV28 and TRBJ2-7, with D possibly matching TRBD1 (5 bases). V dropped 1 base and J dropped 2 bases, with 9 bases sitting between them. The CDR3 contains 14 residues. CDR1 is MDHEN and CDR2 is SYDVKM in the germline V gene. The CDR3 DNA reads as TGTGCCAGCAGTTTATCTCGCAGGGCCTACGAGCAGTACTTC. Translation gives CASSLSRRAYEQYF.

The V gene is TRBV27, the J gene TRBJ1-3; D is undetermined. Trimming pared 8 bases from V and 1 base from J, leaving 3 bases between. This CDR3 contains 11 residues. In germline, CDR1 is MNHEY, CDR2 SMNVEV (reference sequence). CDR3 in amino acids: CASESGNTIYF. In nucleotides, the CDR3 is TGTGCCAGCGAGTCTGGAAACACCATATATTTT.

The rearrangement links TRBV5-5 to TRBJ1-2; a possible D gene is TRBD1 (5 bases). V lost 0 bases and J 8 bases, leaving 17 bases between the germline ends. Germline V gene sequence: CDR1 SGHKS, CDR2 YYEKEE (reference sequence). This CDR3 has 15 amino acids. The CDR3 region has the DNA TGTGCCAGCAGCTTGGCCGTACAAGGGGCTCTGGGCTACACCTTC. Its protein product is CASSLAVQGALGYTF.

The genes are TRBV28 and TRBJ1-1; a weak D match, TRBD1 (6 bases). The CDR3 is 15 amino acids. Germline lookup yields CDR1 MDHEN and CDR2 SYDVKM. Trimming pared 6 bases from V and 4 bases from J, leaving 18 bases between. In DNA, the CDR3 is TGTGCCAGCAGCTCACCCCGGGGGGCGCGCACTGAAGCTTTCTTT. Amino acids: CASSSPRGARTEAFF.

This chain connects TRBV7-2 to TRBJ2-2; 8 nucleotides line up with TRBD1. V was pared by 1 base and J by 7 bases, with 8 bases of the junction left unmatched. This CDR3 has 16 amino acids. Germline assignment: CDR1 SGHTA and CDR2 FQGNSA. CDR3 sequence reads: CASSLERQGAGGELFF. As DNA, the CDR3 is TGTGCCAGCAGCTTAGAGCGGCAGGGGGCTGGCGGGGAGCTGTTTTTT.

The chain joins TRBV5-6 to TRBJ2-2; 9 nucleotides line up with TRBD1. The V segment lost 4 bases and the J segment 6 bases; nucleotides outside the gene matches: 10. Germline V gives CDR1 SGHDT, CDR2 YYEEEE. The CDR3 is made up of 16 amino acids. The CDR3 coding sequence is TGTGCCAGCAGCCCCGGGACAGGGTACGCCGCCGGGGAGCTGTTTTTT. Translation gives CASSPGTGYAAGELFF.

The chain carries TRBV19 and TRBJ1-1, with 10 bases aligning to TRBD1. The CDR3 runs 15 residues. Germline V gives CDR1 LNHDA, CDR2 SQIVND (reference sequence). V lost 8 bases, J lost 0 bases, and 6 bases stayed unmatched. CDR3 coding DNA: TGTGCCAGTTGGGACAGGGGAAGGATGAACACTGAAGCTTTCTTT. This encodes CASWDRGRMNTEAFF.

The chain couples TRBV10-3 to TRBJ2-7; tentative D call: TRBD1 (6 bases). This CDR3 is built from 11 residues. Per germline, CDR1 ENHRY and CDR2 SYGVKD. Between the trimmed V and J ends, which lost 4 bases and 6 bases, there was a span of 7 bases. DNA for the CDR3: TGTGCCATCAGTGCAGGGGTCGAGCAGTACTTC. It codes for CAISAGVEQYF.

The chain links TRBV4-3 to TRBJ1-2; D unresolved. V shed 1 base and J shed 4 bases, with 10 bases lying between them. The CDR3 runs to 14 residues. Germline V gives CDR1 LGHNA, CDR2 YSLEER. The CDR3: CASSQANLGYGYTF. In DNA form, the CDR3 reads TGCGCCAGCAGCCAAGCTAACCTCGGCTATGGCTACACCTTC.

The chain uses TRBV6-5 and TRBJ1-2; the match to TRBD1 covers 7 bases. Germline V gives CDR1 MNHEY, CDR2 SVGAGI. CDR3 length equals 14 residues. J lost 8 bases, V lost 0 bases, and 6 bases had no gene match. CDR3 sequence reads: CASSYSTTGIGYTF. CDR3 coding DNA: TGTGCCAGCAGTTACTCGACGACAGGGATCGGCTACACCTTC.